This TCR beta chain appears in the sequencing data of a study of cytotoxic CD8 clonotypes in ibrutinib-treated CLL. About this clone itself: Its antigen remains unknown.

Between the trimmed V and J ends, which lost 0 bases and 7 bases, there was a span of 13 bases. Germline V gives CDR1 SGHAT, CDR2 FQNNGV. CDR3 length: 16 residues. The data were produced by immunoSEQ multiplex PCR, yet TCRdb's version contains in-frame clones alone and is incomplete. The table records 45,000 or so clones, 57% of them present only once. Study-wide results and caveats: On treatment, the uncommon public clonotypes contracted or remained stable.

This TCR was recovered from a human donor with chronic lymphocytic leukemia. This chain joins TRBV11-2 and TRBJ1-6, with D possibly TRBD1 on 5 matching bases. The sequencing here drew on PBMCs, taken after 24 months of ibrutinib treatment. The CDR3 region is CASSLEPGLINSPLHF. Written as DNA, the CDR3 is TGTGCCAGCAGCTTAGAACCGGGACTTATCAATTCACCCCTCCACTTT.